The present T cell receptor beta chain was sequenced within a study of blood T cell repertoires in COVID-19. Study background: There were acute and convalescent COVID-19 samples, and they came from the United States, Italy and Spain. T cells, B-cell-depleted T cells, or PBMCs supplied cDNA or gDNA.

This CDR3 has 15 residues. Trimming removed 1 base from V and 8 bases from J, with 15 bases in between. Looked up from germline, CDR1 is SGHNT and CDR2 is YENEEA. Authors' analysis steps: Reference gene primer amplification gave nucleated cell count estimates. Some clones are missing from TCRdb's copy, which holds only in-frame ones; the method was immunoSEQ multiplex PCR. D and trimming come from the DNA, and the V and J calls and clone size come from that table. The table has approximately 350,000 clones, more than 75% seen once. The chain has TRBV11-3 and TRBJ2-1; perhaps TRBD2 as D (5 bases). The sample consisted of peripheral blood. The receptor was isolated from a woman aged 18-30 years who had recovered from COVID-19. This chain's CDR3 is CASSLVLVGSDEQFF. As DNA, the CDR3 is TGTGCCAGCAGCTTAGTTTTGGTAGGGAGCGATGAGCAGTTCTTC.